This T cell receptor beta chain was captured by sequencing in a study of T cells after posttransplantation cyclophosphamide. Broader study findings: Recipient CMV seropositivity and CMV reactivation strongly tracked TRB clonality. Blood and skin or GI T cell repertoires showed limited TRB overlap.

CDR3 size: 14 residues. V lost 4 bases and J lost 2; bases outside the gene matches: 5. The V gene's germline CDR1 is SEHNR and CDR2 FQNEAQ (reference sequence). Methotrexate plus calcineurin inhibitor accompanied controls' myeloablative marrow transplants; sampling was 1 year later. In this sample, this clone turned up once. As yet, its antigen is unknown. The assay was immunoSEQ multiplex PCR, and TCRdb's table has in-frame clones only and misses some. In the table there are 23,000 or so clones, around 86% of which are singletons. The specimen was PBMCs, collected approximately 360 days after allogeneic stem cell transplant with calcineurin inhibitor and methotrexate. This clonotype originated in a female patient aged 30 to 40 who received an allogeneic stem cell transplant from an unrelated donor, was CMV-positive, and had acute and chronic GVHD. The graft donor may account for some of the T cells. The J gene is TRBJ2-7, the V gene TRBV7-9; the match to TRBD1 covers 7 bases. The CDR3 nucleotides read TGTGCCAGCAGCTCGGGACAGAGGGCCTACGAGCAGTACTTC. Translating gives CASSSGQRAYEQYF.